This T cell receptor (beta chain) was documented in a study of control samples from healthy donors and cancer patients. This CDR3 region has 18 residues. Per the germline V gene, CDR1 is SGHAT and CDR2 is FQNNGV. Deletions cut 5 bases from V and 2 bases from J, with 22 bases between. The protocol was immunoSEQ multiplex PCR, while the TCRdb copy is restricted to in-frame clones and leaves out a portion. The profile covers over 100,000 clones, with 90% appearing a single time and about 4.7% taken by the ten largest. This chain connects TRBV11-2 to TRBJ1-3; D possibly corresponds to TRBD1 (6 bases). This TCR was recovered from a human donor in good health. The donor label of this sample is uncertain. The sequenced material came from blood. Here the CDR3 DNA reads TGTGCCAGCAGCCAAGAAGGGGGAGGGCCCCGCCCTGGAAACACCATATATTTT. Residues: CASSQEGGGPRPGNTIYF.